Sequencing of this TCR beta chain was carried out in a study of blood T cell repertoires in COVID-19. Overall study context: COVID-19 samples, acute and convalescent, were from the United States, Italy and Spain.

Original analysis: Estimation of nucleated cell counts relied on the amplification of reference gene primers. TCRdb's copy holds only in-frame clones and misses some; the assay was immunoSEQ multiplex PCR. That table is the source of V, J and clone size, and D and trimming were worked out from the DNA. The sample has some 340,000 clones; 80% to 90% are singletons. The CDR3 is made up of 15 amino acids. Germline CDR1 reads LGHNA; CDR2 reads YNFKEQ. V shed 4 bases, J shed 4 bases, and the junction held 6 bases outside the gene matches. This clonotype was obtained from a man aged 25-45 years with active or convalescent COVID-19. Material: peripheral blood. The chain uses TRBV4-2 and TRBJ2-7; 11 bases map to TRBD2. The CDR3 protein is CASSLGLAEEYEQYF. The CDR3, as DNA: TGTGCCAGCAGCCTGGGACTAGCGGAAGAGTACGAGCAGTACTTC.